One sample yielded the 6 T cell receptor beta chains listed below, sequenced in a study of Graves' ophthalmopathy and Graves' hyperthyroidism. From RNA, the CDR3 regions of TCR beta chains were amplified and sequenced. Investigators did first-round RT-PCR with HTBI primers, then second-round multiplex PCR. TCRdb itself ran the multiplex PCR reads through MiXCR, one entry per CDR3 protein. The sample includes almost 400,000 distinct CDR3 sequences, approximately 16% of them seen just once. The sample consisted of peripheral blood. The source of these receptors is a woman younger than 35 with Graves' ophthalmopathy.

This clonotype showed up many times. The chain couples TRBV24-1 to TRBJ1-5, with D possibly matching TRBD1 (6 bases). Trimming left V 4 bases short and J 8 bases short, with 14 bases between. This CDR3 contains 14 residues. CDR1 and CDR2 from the germline V gene are KGHDR and SFDVKD. The CDR3 protein is CATSDTGTRKPQHF. CDR3 coding DNA: TGTGCCACCAGTGACACCGGGACAAGGAAGCCCCAGCATTTT.

This clonotype was seen a single time. This chain links TRBV14 with TRBJ1-2; D remains unclear. Germline CDR1 reads SGHDN; CDR2 reads FVKESK. V lost 1 base and J 8 bases, leaving 14 bases between the germline ends. The CDR3 is 14 residues long. CDR3 sequence (DNA): TGTGCCAGCAGCCAAGGACGGTCCTATGCCGGCTACACCTTC. Translating gives CASSQGRSYAGYTF.

This clonotype was seen only a few times. V usage is TRBV3-1 and J usage is TRBJ1-2, with 7 bases matching TRBD1. CDR3 size: 13 residues. V dropped 5 bases and J dropped 8; count of bases not matched to a gene: 8. The germline V gene encodes CDR1 LGHDT and CDR2 YNNKEL (reference sequence). CDR3 in DNA: TGTGCCAGCAGCTCGCTGACAGGGCTCGGCTACACCTTC. As protein: CASSSLTGLGYTF.

The rearrangement links TRBV6-1 to TRBJ2-7, with 11 positions matching TRBD2. In germline, CDR1 is MNHNS, CDR2 SASEGT. The J segment lost 1 base and the V segment lost 6 bases, leaving 5 bases of the junction unmatched. This CDR3 has 15 amino acids. DNA of the CDR3: TGTGCCAGCAGGCTGGGACTAGCGGATTCCTACGAGCAGTACTTC. As protein: CASRLGLADSYEQYF.

The table lists this clonotype with many counts. The chain carries TRBV15 and TRBJ1-5; D is possibly TRBD1 (5 bases). This CDR3 region has 15 residues. V gave up 1 base and J gave up 1 base, with 8 bases separating them. Germline-derived CDR1 and CDR2 are LNHNV and YYDKDF (reference sequence). The DNA for the CDR3 is TGTGCCACCAGCAGAGGACAGATCAGCAATCAGCCCCAGCATTTT. Residues: CATSRGQISNQPQHF.

This clonotype was picked up many times. The chain carries TRBV24-1 and TRBJ1-1; D might be TRBD1 (6 bases). This CDR3 comprises 15 residues. The V end was cut by 9 bases, the J end by 1 base, with 17 bases between. The germline V gene has CDR1 KGHDR and CDR2 SFDVKD. The CDR3 loop reads CATRATGAPNTEAFF. CDR3 nucleotides: TGTGCCACCCGGGCGACGGGGGCCCCGAACACTGAAGCTTTCTTT.